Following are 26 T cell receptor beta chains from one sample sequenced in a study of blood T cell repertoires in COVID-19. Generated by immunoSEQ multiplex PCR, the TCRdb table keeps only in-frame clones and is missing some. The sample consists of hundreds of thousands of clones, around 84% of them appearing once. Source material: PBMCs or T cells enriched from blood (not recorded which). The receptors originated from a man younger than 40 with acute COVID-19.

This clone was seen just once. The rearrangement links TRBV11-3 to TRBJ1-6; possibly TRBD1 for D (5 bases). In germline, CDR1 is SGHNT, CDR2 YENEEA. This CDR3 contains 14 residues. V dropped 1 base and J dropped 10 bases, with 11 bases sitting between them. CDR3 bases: TGTGCCAGCAGCTTAGTGACAGTTAACTCACCCCTCCACTTT. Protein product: CASSLVTVNSPLHF.

The CDR3 DNA follows: TGTGCTAGTGGTTGGTGGGGGGTCTACAATGAGCAGTTCTTC. Translation: CASGWWGVYNEQFF. This sequence joins TRBV12-5 and TRBJ2-1; D perhaps matches TRBD2 (6 bases). The CDR3 covers 14 residues. The germline V gene encodes CDR1 LGHNT and CDR2 FRNRAP. Trimming took off 4 bases at V and 3 bases at J, with 10 bases between the two ends.

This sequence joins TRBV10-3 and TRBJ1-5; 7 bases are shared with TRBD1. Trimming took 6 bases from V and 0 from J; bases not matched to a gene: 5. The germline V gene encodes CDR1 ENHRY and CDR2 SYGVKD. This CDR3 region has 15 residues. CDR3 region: CAISQTGNSNQPQHF. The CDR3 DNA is TGTGCCATCAGCCAGACAGGGAATAGCAATCAGCCCCAGCATTTT.

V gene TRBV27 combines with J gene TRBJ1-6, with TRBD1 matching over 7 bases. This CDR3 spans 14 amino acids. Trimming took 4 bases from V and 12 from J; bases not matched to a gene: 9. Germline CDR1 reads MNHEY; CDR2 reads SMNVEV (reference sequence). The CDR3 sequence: CASSSRQGALPLHF. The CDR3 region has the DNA TGTGCCAGCAGTTCCCGACAGGGCGCGCTACCCCTCCACTTT.

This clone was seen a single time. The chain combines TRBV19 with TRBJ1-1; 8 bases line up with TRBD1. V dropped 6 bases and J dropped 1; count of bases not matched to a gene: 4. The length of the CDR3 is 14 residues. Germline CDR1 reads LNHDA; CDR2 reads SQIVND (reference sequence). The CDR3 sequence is CASSLGTGNTEAFF. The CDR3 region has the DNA TGTGCCAGTAGCCTGGGGACAGGGAACACTGAAGCTTTCTTT.

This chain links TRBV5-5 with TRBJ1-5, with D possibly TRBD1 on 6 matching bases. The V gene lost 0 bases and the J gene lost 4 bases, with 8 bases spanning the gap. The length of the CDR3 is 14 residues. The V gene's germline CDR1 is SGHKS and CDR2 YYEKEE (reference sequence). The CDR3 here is CASSLVTGNQPQHF. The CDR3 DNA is TGTGCCAGCAGCTTGGTGACAGGAAATCAGCCCCAGCATTTT.

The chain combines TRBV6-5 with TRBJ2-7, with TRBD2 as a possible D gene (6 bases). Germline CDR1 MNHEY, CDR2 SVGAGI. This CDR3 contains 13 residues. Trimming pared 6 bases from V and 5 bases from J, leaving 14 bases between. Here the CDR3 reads CASRKEGFHEQYV. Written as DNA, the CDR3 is TGTGCCAGCAGGAAGGAGGGGTTCCACGAGCAGTACGTC.

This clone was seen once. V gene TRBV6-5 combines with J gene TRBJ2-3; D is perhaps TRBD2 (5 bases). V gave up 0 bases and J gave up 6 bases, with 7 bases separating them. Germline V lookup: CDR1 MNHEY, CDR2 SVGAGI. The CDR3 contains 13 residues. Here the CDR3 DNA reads TGTGCCAGCAGTTACTCAGGAGGCGATACGCAGTATTTT. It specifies CASSYSGGDTQYF.

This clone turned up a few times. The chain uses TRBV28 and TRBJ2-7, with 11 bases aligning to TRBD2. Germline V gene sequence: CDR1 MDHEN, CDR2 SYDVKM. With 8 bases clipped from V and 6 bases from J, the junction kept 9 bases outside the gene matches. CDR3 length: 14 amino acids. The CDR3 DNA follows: TGTGCCAGCGCCACGACTAGCGGGGTCCGCGAGCAGTACGTC. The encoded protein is CASATTSGVREQYV.

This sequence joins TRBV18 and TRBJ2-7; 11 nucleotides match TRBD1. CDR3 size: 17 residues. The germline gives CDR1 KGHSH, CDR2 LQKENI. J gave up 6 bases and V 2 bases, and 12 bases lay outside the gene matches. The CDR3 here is CASSPTGGQGVWCEQYV. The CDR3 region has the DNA TGTGCCAGCTCACCAACGGGGGGACAGGGGGTTTGGTGCGAGCAGTACGTC.

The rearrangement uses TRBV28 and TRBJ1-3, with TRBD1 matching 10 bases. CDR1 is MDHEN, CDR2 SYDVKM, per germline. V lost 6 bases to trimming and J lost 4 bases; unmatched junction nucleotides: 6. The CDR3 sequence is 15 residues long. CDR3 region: CASRMTGGQGNTIYF. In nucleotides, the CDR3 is TGTGCCAGCAGGATGACAGGGGGCCAAGGAAACACCATATATTTT.

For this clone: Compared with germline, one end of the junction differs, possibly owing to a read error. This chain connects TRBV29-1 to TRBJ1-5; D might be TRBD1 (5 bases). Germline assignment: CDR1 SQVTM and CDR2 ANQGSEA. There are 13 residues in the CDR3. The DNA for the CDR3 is TGCAGCGTCGAAGAGGGGCAGGGTCAGCCCCAGCATTTT. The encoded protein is CSVEEGQGQPQHF.

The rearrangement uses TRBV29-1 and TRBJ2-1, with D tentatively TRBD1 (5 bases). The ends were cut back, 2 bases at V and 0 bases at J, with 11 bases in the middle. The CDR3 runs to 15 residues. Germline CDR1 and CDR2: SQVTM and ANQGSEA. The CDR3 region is CSVESGRLSYNEQFF. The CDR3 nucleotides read TGCAGCGTTGAATCAGGGCGACTCTCCTACAATGAGCAGTTCTTC.

The CDR3 nucleotides are TGTGCCAGCAGTAAGACAGGGGAAAGGTACATTCAGTACTTC. This translates into CASSKTGERYIQYF. This chain joins TRBV6-5 and TRBJ2-4, with TRBD1 identical over 8 bases. Germline lookup yields CDR1 MNHEY and CDR2 SVGAGI. J lost 8 bases, V lost 5 bases, and 8 bases had no gene match. The CDR3 consists of 14 residues.

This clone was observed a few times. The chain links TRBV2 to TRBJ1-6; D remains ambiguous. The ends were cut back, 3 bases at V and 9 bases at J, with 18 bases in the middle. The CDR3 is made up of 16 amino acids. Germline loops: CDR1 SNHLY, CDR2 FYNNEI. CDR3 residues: CASSDLDFLEGSPLHF. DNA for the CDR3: TGTGCCAGCAGTGATCTGGATTTTTTGGAGGGTTCACCCCTCCACTTT.

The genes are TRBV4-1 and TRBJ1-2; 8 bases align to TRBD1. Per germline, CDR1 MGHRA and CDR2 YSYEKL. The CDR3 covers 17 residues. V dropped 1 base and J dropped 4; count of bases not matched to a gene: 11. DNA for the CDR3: TGCGCCAGCAGCCAAGGAGGCGGCAGGGGGCCTGGCTATGGCTACACCTTC. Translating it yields CASSQGGGRGPGYGYTF.

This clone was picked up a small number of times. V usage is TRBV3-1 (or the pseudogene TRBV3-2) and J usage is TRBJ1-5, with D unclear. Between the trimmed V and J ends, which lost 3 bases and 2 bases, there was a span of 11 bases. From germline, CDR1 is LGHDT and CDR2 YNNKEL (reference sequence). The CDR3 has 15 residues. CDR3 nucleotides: TGTGCCAGCAGCCATGGGAGAGCTGGCAATCAGCCCCAGCATTTT. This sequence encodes CASSHGRAGNQPQHF.

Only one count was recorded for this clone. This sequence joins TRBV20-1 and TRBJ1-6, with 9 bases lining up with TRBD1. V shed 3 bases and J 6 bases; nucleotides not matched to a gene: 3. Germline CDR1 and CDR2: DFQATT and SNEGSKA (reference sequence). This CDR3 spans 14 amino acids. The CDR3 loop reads CSASTGGINSPLHF. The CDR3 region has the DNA TGCAGTGCTAGTACAGGGGGCATTAATTCACCCCTCCACTTT.

This CDR3 reads CASSLGGLSEKLFF. The CDR3 nucleotides read TGTGCCAGCAGCTTAGGGGGGCTGAGTGAAAAACTGTTTTTT. The chain links TRBV7-8 to TRBJ1-4; D is possibly TRBD1 (6 bases). The V end lost 1 base, the J end lost 7 bases, and 10 bases lay between the germline ends. CDR1 is SGHVS, CDR2 FQNEAQ, per germline. CDR3 length: 14 residues. Drawing the rest from reference TRBV7-8 and TRBJ1-4, the complete variable domain is GAGVSQSPRYKVAKRGQDVALRCDPISGHVSLFWYQQALGQGPEFLTYFQNEAQLDKSGLPSDRFFAERPEGSVSTLKIQRTQQEDSAVYLCASSLGGLSEKLFFGSGTQLSVL.

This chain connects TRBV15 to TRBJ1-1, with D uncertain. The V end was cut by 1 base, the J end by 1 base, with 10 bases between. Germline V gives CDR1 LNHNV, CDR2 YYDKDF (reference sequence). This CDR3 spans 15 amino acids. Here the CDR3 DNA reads TGTGCCACCAGCAGAGCGGGGTCTGGGAACACTGAAGCTTTCTTT. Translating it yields CATSRAGSGNTEAFF.

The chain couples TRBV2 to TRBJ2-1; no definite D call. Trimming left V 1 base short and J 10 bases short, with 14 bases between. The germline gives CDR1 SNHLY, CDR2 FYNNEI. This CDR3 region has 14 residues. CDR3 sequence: CASSEGGERSEQFF. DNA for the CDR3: TGTGCCAGCAGTGAAGGAGGTGAGCGCTCGGAGCAGTTCTTC.

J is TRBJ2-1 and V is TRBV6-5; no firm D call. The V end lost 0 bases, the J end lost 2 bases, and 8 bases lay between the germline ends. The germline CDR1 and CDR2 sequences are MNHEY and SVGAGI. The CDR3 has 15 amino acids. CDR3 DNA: TGTGCCAGCAGTTACTCGAATGCAGCCTACAATGAGCAGTTCTTC. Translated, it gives CASSYSNAAYNEQFF.

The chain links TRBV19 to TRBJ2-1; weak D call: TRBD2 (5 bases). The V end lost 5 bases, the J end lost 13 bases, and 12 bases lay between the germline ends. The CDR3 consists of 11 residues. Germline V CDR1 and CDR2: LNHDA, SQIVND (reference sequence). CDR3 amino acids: CASSDSVRQFF. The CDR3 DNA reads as TGTGCCAGTAGTGATAGCGTCCGACAGTTCTTC.

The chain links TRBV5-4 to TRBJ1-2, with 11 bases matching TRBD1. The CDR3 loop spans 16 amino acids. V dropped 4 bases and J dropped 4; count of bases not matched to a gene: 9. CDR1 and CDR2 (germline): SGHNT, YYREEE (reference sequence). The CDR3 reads CASSNGQGAAIYGYTF. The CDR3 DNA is TGTGCCAGCAGCAACGGACAGGGGGCGGCGATCTATGGCTACACCTTC.

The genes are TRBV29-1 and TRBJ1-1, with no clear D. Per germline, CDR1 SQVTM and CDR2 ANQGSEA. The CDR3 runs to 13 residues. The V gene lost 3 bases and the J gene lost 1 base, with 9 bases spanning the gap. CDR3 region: CSVERSRNTEAFF. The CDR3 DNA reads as TGCAGCGTTGAGAGATCTCGGAACACTGAAGCTTTCTTT.

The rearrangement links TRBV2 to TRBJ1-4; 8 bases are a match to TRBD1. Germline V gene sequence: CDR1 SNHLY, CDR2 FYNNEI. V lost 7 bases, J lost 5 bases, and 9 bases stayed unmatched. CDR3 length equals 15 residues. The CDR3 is CASMRQGRRNEKLFF. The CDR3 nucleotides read TGTGCCAGCATGAGACAGGGGAGAAGGAATGAAAAACTGTTTTTT.